These T cell receptor beta chains were read from a single sample in a study of monozygotic twins with inflammatory bowel disease. With the 5' RACE reads reprocessed, TCRdb shows one record per CDR3 protein and no DNA. Its clone listing holds a few hundred thousand distinct CDR3 sequences. Sequences were obtained from blood. The origin of the receptors is a human donor with ulcerative colitis or Crohn's disease, or a healthy co-twin of an affected twin (not recorded which). The CDR3 runs from the conserved cysteine through the conserved F or W. The order of the fields is J gene, V gene, CDR3 protein.

j_call: TRBJ2-3; v_call: TRBV14; cdr3_aa: CASSQWWGNVTDTQYF
j_call: TRBJ2-5; v_call: TRBV14; cdr3_aa: CASSQVLAGVEQETQYF
j_call: TRBJ1-3; v_call: TRBV10-3; cdr3_aa: CAISELAIGNTIYF
j_call: TRBJ2-1; v_call: TRBV5-5; cdr3_aa: CASSLGLAALGSYNEQFF
j_call: TRBJ2-1; v_call: TRBV12-3/TRBV12-4; cdr3_aa: CASSSRLAGKEQFF
j_call: TRBJ2-7; v_call: TRBV20-1; cdr3_aa: CSAIGTEVAYEQYF
j_call: TRBJ2-5; v_call: TRBV5-1; cdr3_aa: CASSLNTGLAGTETQYF
j_call: TRBJ1-6; v_call: TRBV6-2/TRBV6-3; cdr3_aa: CASLPGLQSPLHF
j_call: TRBJ2-1; v_call: TRBV5-6; cdr3_aa: CASSFIAGGYNEQFF
j_call: TRBJ2-5; v_call: TRBV5-1; cdr3_aa: CASSLGTPRRGETQYF
j_call: TRBJ1-6; v_call: TRBV5-1; cdr3_aa: CASSSHVQGYNSPLHF
j_call: TRBJ2-7; v_call: TRBV4-1; cdr3_aa: CASSQGVALGGGQYF
j_call: TRBJ2-5; v_call: TRBV10-3; cdr3_aa: CAISGAGLETQYF
j_call: TRBJ2-3; v_call: TRBV20-1; cdr3_aa: CSSPGLSTDTQYF
j_call: TRBJ1-5; v_call: TRBV4-3; cdr3_aa: CASSQNLAGQPQHF